One and the same sample provided the 21 T cell receptor beta chains below, sequenced in a study of T cell therapy after organ transplantation. These receptors have no known antigen. The table came from immunoSEQ multiplex PCR; TCRdb's copy has only in-frame clones and leaves some out. The sample lists 20,000 or so clones; about four fifths were seen once. Noted time point: 4-8 weeks after completion of therapy. Sequenced here: CD8+ T cells from blood, sampled after autologous CMV-specific T cell therapy. The receptors come from a human patient who had received a solid organ transplant and had CMV disease. T cells may partly derive from the graft donor.

This clone was seen a few times. V usage is TRBV9 and J usage is TRBJ1-1, with TRBD1 identical over 7 bases. J gave up 7 bases and V 3 bases, and 12 bases lay outside the gene matches. The CDR3 runs 15 residues. Germline CDR1 reads SGDLS; CDR2 reads YYNGEE. CDR3 sequence: CASSEFGTESIEAFF. CDR3 DNA sequence: TGTGCCAGCAGCGAATTTGGGACAGAGTCCATTGAAGCTTTCTTT.

V usage is TRBV5-1 and J usage is TRBJ2-7; D is unresolved. Trimming took off 0 bases at V and 5 bases at J, with 9 bases between the two ends. Germline assignment: CDR1 SGHRS and CDR2 YFSETQ. The CDR3 spans 13 residues. In DNA form, the CDR3 reads TGCGCCAGCAGCTTGGAGCTCTTGAACGAGCAGTACTTC. It codes for CASSLELLNEQYF.

This clone was picked up a small number of times. This may be a read error, as it is one base from a much larger clone. This CDR3 is also generated by other DNA sequences in the sample. This chain joins TRBV6-1 and TRBJ2-2, with D unclear. There are 12 residues in the CDR3. Trimming removed 6 bases at V and 1 base at J, with 3 bases between. Germline values: CDR1 MNHNS, CDR2 SASEGT. The CDR3 nucleotides are TGTGCCAGCAGGCAGAACACCGGGGAGCTGTTTTTT. Translating it yields CASRQNTGELFF.

The chain couples TRBV19 to TRBJ1-1; 7 bases are a match to TRBD1. This CDR3 region has 13 residues. The germline V gene encodes CDR1 LNHDA and CDR2 SQIVND (reference sequence). V was pared by 5 bases and J by 3 bases, with 3 bases of the junction left unmatched. The CDR3 DNA sequence: TGTGCCAGTAGTCCAGGGGGTCACACTGAAGCTTTCTTT. Protein: CASSPGGHTEAFF.

This clone was recorded a few times. The chain carries TRBV2 and TRBJ2-2; D is unresolved. V lost 5 bases and J lost 5, with 6 bases in between. Germline CDR1 reads SNHLY; CDR2 reads FYNNEI. There are 12 residues in the CDR3. CDR3 coding DNA: TGTGCCAGCAGTTCTAGGACCGGGGAGCTGTTTTTT. Translation: CASSSRTGELFF.

The chain joins TRBV30 to TRBJ2-3; 7 bases map to TRBD1. This CDR3 contains 13 residues. Germline CDR1 reads GTSNPN; CDR2 reads SVGIG (reference sequence). V trimming: 4 bases; J trimming: 2 bases; junction bases outside the gene matches: 3. CDR3 in amino acids: CAWKGQPTDTQYF. The CDR3, as DNA: TGTGCCTGGAAGGGACAGCCCACAGATACGCAGTATTTT.

The J gene is TRBJ2-5, the V gene TRBV11-2; D possibly corresponds to TRBD1 (5 bases). Germline assignment: CDR1 SGHAT and CDR2 FQNNGV. The CDR3 has 16 amino acids. V was clipped by 5 bases and J by 2 bases, with 18 bases between them. CDR3 in DNA: TGTGCCAGCAGCGCGAGTAGGGGATGGAGTCAAGAGACCCAGTACTTC. It yields the protein CASSASRGWSQETQYF.

This clone has only a few counts. The chain has TRBV6-5 and TRBJ2-2, with 10 bases identical to TRBD2. The CDR3 contains 14 residues. The germline CDR1 and CDR2 sequences are MNHEY and SVGAGI. The J segment lost 5 bases and the V segment lost 5 bases, leaving 2 bases of the junction unmatched. The CDR3 sequence is CASSSGGATGELFF. The CDR3, as DNA: TGTGCCAGCAGTAGCGGGGGGGCGACCGGGGAGCTGTTTTTT.

The rearrangement joins TRBV27 to TRBJ2-5; perhaps TRBD1 as D (7 bases). CDR3 length: 14 residues. V gave up 3 bases and J gave up 11 bases, with 19 bases separating them. Looked up from germline, CDR1 is MNHEY and CDR2 is SMNVEV (reference sequence). CDR3 sequence: CASSFGRGAGEQYF. The CDR3 coding sequence is TGTGCCAGCAGTTTCGGCAGGGGGGCAGGGGAGCAGTACTTC.

The chain couples TRBV19 to TRBJ2-5, with 11 bases aligning to TRBD2. With the DNA end fitting TRBJ2-7 better, the J assignment may be wrong. The CDR3 is 15 amino acids. Germline values: CDR1 LNHDA, CDR2 SQIVND (reference sequence). CDR3 nucleotide sequence: TGTGCCAGTAGTCAAACTAGCGGGAGTGCCTACGAGCAGTACTTC. This sequence encodes CASSQTSGSAYEQYF.

Turning to this clone: One end of the junction varies from germline; a read error may be responsible. This chain joins TRBV7-7 and TRBJ2-3; possible D gene TRBD2, 6 bases. Germline V gives CDR1 SSHAT, CDR2 FNYEAQ (reference sequence). The length of the CDR3 is 16 residues. CDR3 loop: CASSRPFGGATDTQYF. The CDR3 DNA sequence: TGTGCTAGCAGCCGCCCCTTCGGCGGGGCCACAGATACGCAGTATTTT.

This clone has only one observation. The chain joins TRBV29-1 to TRBJ2-1; no definite D call. Trimming pared 4 bases from V and 8 bases from J, leaving 12 bases between. Germline V gives CDR1 SQVTM, CDR2 ANQGSEA. The CDR3 runs to 12 residues. The CDR3 spells CSVVSSPHEQFF. The CDR3 nucleotides read TGCAGCGTTGTTTCCTCCCCCCATGAGCAGTTCTTC.

The rearrangement links TRBV4-1 to TRBJ2-7; tentatively, D is TRBD1 (5 bases). The germline CDR1 and CDR2 sequences are MGHRA and YSYEKL. This CDR3 comprises 14 residues. V dropped 0 bases and J dropped 3 bases, with 9 bases sitting between them. This CDR3 is CASSQDTGHYEQYF. The CDR3 DNA reads as TGCGCCAGCAGCCAAGACACTGGACACTACGAGCAGTACTTC.

This chain links TRBV9 with TRBJ1-1; D ambiguous. Germline V gene data show CDR1 as SGDLS and CDR2 as YYNGEE. This CDR3 spans 15 amino acids. The V gene lost 5 bases and the J gene lost 2 bases, with 16 bases spanning the gap. DNA for the CDR3: TGTGCCAGCAGTGCGGGGAGCGAACCAAACACTGAAGCTTTCTTT. As protein: CASSAGSEPNTEAFF.

This rearrangement joins TRBV15 to TRBJ2-5; 8 positions match TRBD1. The CDR3 is made up of 14 amino acids. Trimming cost V 9 bases and J 2 bases; bases outside gene matches: 8. The germline gives CDR1 LNHNV, CDR2 YYDKDF (reference sequence). Here the CDR3 DNA reads TGTGCCACGGGGCCGAGGACAGGGCAAGAGACCCAGTACTTC. Protein sequence: CATGPRTGQETQYF.

CDR3: CASSLEAGWGTEAFF. The CDR3 DNA sequence: TGTGCCAGCAGCTTAGAAGCAGGGTGGGGCACTGAAGCTTTCTTT. This chain uses TRBV7-6 with TRBJ1-1; D might be TRBD1 (5 bases). The V and J ends lost 1 base and 4 bases respectively, with 13 bases between them. CDR3 length: 15 amino acids. Germline loops: CDR1 SGHVS, CDR2 FNYEAQ.

The V call is TRBV15, the J call TRBJ1-5; D perhaps matches TRBD1 (5 bases). Germline values: CDR1 LNHNV, CDR2 YYDKDF (reference sequence). Trimming pared 1 base from V and 2 bases from J, leaving 12 bases between. The CDR3 contains 16 residues. The DNA for the CDR3 is TGTGCCACCAGCAGAGGAGGCAGGGTCGGCAATCAGCCCCAGCATTTT. The encoded protein is CATSRGGRVGNQPQHF.

This clone was seen only a few times. The genes are TRBV4-1 and TRBJ1-2; D perhaps matches TRBD1 (6 bases). Per germline, CDR1 MGHRA and CDR2 YSYEKL. V lost 5 bases and J 2 bases, leaving 33 bases between the germline ends. This CDR3 is 21 amino acids long. CDR3 nucleotides: TGCGCCAGCAGCGCCCCTTTCGTGCTCCTGACGTTGGTTCAGGGGAACTATGGCTACACCTTC. Translated, it gives CASSAPFVLLTLVQGNYGYTF.

The rearrangement uses TRBV2 and TRBJ2-7, with 7 positions matching TRBD1. The V segment lost 1 base and the J segment 5 bases; nucleotides outside the gene matches: 14. The CDR3 is 17 amino acids. CDR1 SNHLY and CDR2 FYNNEI come from the germline V gene. CDR3 sequence reads: CASSEERENRGRNEQYF. In DNA form, the CDR3 reads TGTGCCAGCAGTGAAGAGAGGGAGAACAGGGGTAGGAACGAGCAGTACTTC.

V usage is TRBV6-1 and J usage is TRBJ2-1; D not resolved. The V end was cut by 3 bases, the J end by 0 bases, with 6 bases between. From germline, CDR1 is MNHNS and CDR2 SASEGT. The CDR3 consists of 14 residues. CDR3 sequence: CASSDASSYNEQFF. The CDR3 DNA reads TGTGCCAGCAGTGATGCTAGCTCCTACAATGAGCAGTTCTTC.

The gene calls are TRBV5-6 and TRBJ2-7, with D unclear. Trimming removed 4 bases at V and 0 bases at J, with 11 bases between. The CDR3 totals 14 residues. Germline loops: CDR1 SGHDT, CDR2 YYEEEE. This chain's CDR3 is CASSRTDDSYEQYF. The CDR3 DNA follows: TGTGCCAGCAGCAGGACCGACGACTCCTACGAGCAGTACTTC.